This is a list of T cell receptor beta chains from one sample in a study of long-term antiretroviral therapy in people with HIV. Measured with immunoSEQ multiplex PCR; TCRdb has only the in-frame clones, and not every one. The data show tens of thousands of clones, roughly 80% seen once. The starting material was unsorted PBMCs, obtained 2.9 years after starting antiretroviral therapy. These receptor sequences come from a woman aged 30 to 39 with HIV. Each CDR3 is given with its conserved first and last residue. The order of the fields is D gene, J gene, clone size, V gene, CDR3 DNA, CDR3 protein. D genes are given only for firm matches. A clone size is listed for some rows: how often the clone was seen (once, few, many), or a class if it is expanded.

NA TRBJ1-2 NA TRBV4-1 TGCGCCAGCAGCCAAGATCATAGCGGCAGCTACTATGGCTACACCTTC CASSQDHSGSYYGYTF
TRBD2 TRBJ2-1 NA TRBV4-1 TGCGCCAGCAGCCCCCCAGGACTAGCGGGGAGGGATGAGCAGTTCTTC CASSPPGLAGRDEQFF
NA TRBJ1-2 NA TRBV6-5 TGTGCCAGCAGTTACTCAACAGGACACTATGGCTACACCTTC CASSYSTGHYGYTF
NA TRBJ2-2 NA TRBV5-1 TGCGCCACCAGAGGGGGGGCTGGTAACACCGGGGAGCTGTTTTTT CATRGGAGNTGELFF
NA TRBJ1-1 NA TRBV6-5 TGTGCCAGCAGTATGCAGGGAGGCAACACTGAAGCTTTCTTT CASSMQGGNTEAFF
NA TRBJ1-1 NA TRBV5-4 TGTGCCAGCAGCTTGGCCCGGGCAAACACTGAAGCTTTCTTT CASSLARANTEAFF
NA TRBJ2-5 once TRBV25-1 TGTGCCAGCAGTTTGTTACACCAGATGACCCAGTACTTC CASSLLHQMTQYF
NA TRBJ1-5 NA TRBV4-1 TGCGCCAGCAGCCAAGGGGGGACAAACAATCAGCCCCAGCATTTT CASSQGGTNNQPQHF
NA TRBJ1-1 NA TRBV7-2 TGTGCCAGCAGCTTAGACCCCACAGGTAGGAACACTGAAGCTTTCTTT CASSLDPTGRNTEAFF
TRBD2 TRBJ2-1 few TRBV4-1 TGCGCCAGCAGGGAAGATCTAGCGGGGGGGCCATCTGAGCAGTTCTTC CASREDLAGGPSEQFF
NA TRBJ2-7 NA TRBV5-1 TGCGCCAGCAGCTTTGGGAAGTACTTC CASSFGKYF
NA TRBJ2-5 NA TRBV15 TGTGCCACCAGCAGAGATGCCGCTGGGACCCAGTACTTC CATSRDAAGTQYF
NA TRBJ1-5 NA TRBV19 TGTGCCAGTAGTATAGATCGGGGGAAGGGTCAGCCCCAGCATTTT CASSIDRGKGQPQHF
TRBD1 TRBJ2-6 NA TRBV19 TGTGCCAGTACCCCGACAGGGTATGGGGCCAACGTCCTGACTTTC CASTPTGYGANVLTF
TRBD1 TRBJ1-4 once TRBV6-5 TGTGCCAGCAGCTCGGACAGGAGAGGTGAAAAACTGTTTTTT CASSSDRRGEKLFF
TRBD2 TRBJ2-1 NA TRBV7-6 TGTGCCAGCAGCTTAGTATCTAGCGGGGGGTCCAATGAGCAGTTCTTC CASSLVSSGGSNEQFF
TRBD1 TRBJ2-2 NA TRBV10-3 TGTGCCATCAGACCGGGACAGGGGGGAGTCGGCGGGGAGCTGTTTTTT CAIRPGQGGVGGELFF
TRBD1 TRBJ1-2 NA TRBV5-1 TGCGCCAGCAGCTCTACAGGGGACCCTAACTATGGCTACACCTTC CASSSTGDPNYGYTF
NA TRBJ1-2 NA TRBV6-1 TGTGCCAGCAGTGAAGGGAGGGGCCGGAGAGAAACTAACTATGGCTACACCTTC CASSEGRGRRETNYGYTF
TRBD1 TRBJ1-1 NA TRBV5-1 TGCGCCAGCAGCTTGGAGGGGCAGGGGGCAGGTGAAGCTTTCTTT CASSLEGQGAGEAFF
TRBD1 TRBJ2-7 NA TRBV9 TGTGCCAGCAGCGTAAGGACAGGGAGCGAGCAGTACTTC CASSVRTGSEQYF
NA TRBJ2-3 NA TRBV18 TGTGCCAGCTCACCGACGGGGAGCACAGATACGCAGTATTTT CASSPTGSTDTQYF
TRBD2 TRBJ2-5 NA TRBV4-1 TGCGCCAGCAGCCAGACCTGGGGGGGAAGCCAAGAGACCCAGTACTTC CASSQTWGGSQETQYF
NA TRBJ2-7 NA TRBV5-6 TGTGCCAGCAGCTTCCCGGATGAATACGAGCAGTACTTC CASSFPDEYEQYF
NA TRBJ1-2 NA TRBV21-1 TGTGCCACCAAAGCTAACTATGGCTACACCTTC CATKANYGYTF
TRBD1 TRBJ1-1 NA TRBV2 TGTGCCAGCAGGGATGGACAGGGCGACACTGAAGCTTTCTTT CASRDGQGDTEAFF
TRBD1 TRBJ1-5 NA TRBV25-1 TGTGCCAGCAGTGCTGGGGGACAGGGACAGCCCCAGCATTTT CASSAGGQGQPQHF
TRBD2 TRBJ2-3 NA TRBV7-3 TGTGCCAGCAACCCGGGGGGAGGTGGATATTCAGATACGCAGTATTTT CASNPGGGGYSDTQYF
NA TRBJ1-3 NA TRBV4-2 TGTGCCAGCAGCCAATTCGGGCAGGGCTCTGGAAACACCATATATTTT CASSQFGQGSGNTIYF
NA TRBJ1-1 NA TRBV23-1 TGCGCCAGCAGTCAAAGGACCAGAGGGGGGACTGAAGCTTTCTTT CASSQRTRGGTEAFF
NA TRBJ2-2 NA TRBV5-1 TGCGCCAGCAGCTTGGACAGGGTAATCACCGGGGAGCTGTTTTTT CASSLDRVITGELFF
NA TRBJ1-4 NA TRBV19 TGTGCCAGTAGTACGCTTATGTCTGCAACTAATGAAAAACTGTTTTTT CASSTLMSATNEKLFF
NA TRBJ2-6 NA TRBV5-1 TGCGCCAGTTCACAGGGTTCTGGGGCCAACGTCCTGACTTTC CASSQGSGANVLTF
NA TRBJ1-6 few TRBV5-1 TGCGCCAGCAGCTTGGATTCCATCGCCACAAGGAATTCACCCCTCCACTTT CASSLDSIATRNSPLHF
TRBD2 TRBJ2-1 NA TRBV7-8 TGTGCCAGCAGCTTAGTAGGCGGGGGGGTCAATGAGCAGTTCTTC CASSLVGGGVNEQFF
TRBD1 TRBJ2-2 few TRBV7-9 TGTGCCAGCAGCTTAGGACGTGACAGGGATCTATCCGGGGAGCTGTTTTTT CASSLGRDRDLSGELFF
TRBD1 TRBJ1-2 NA TRBV13 TGTGCCAGCAGCCTCTTGACAGGGAACTATGGCTACACCTTC CASSLLTGNYGYTF
TRBD1 TRBJ2-5 NA TRBV27 TGTGCCAGCAGCTCCGGGACAGGGGGCGTGGAGACCCAGTACTTC CASSSGTGGVETQYF
TRBD1 TRBJ1-1 NA TRBV19 TGTGCCAGTACGGACAGGCCGAACACTGAAGCTTTCTTT CASTDRPNTEAFF
NA TRBJ1-2 NA TRBV6-5 TGTGCCAGCAGTAATCAGGGCTATGGCTACACCTTC CASSNQGYGYTF
NA TRBJ1-1 NA TRBV11-2 TGTGCCAGCAGCTTATCCTGGGACTTCCTAGAGGAAGCTTTCTTT CASSLSWDFLEEAFF
NA TRBJ1-1 once TRBV4-1 TGCGCCAGCAGCCAAGAGGACCCTTTTCAAGCGGGTTTCTTT CASSQEDPFQAGFF
TRBD1 TRBJ2-3 NA TRBV5-1 TGCGCCAGCAGCCAGGGGACAGCATCAGATACGCAGTATTTT CASSQGTASDTQYF
NA TRBJ1-6 few TRBV19 TGTGCCAAAAACTCACAGGGTTTCCCGCATTCGGCCCTCCACTTT CAKNSQGFPHSALHF
NA TRBJ2-5 NA TRBV6-6 TGTGCCAGCAGCCCGACAGACAATAGGGCAGAGACCCAGTACTTC CASSPTDNRAETQYF
TRBD1 TRBJ2-7 NA TRBV9 TGTGCCAGCAGCCCGGGGACAGGGTGGTCCTACGAGCAGTACTTC CASSPGTGWSYEQYF
TRBD1 TRBJ1-2 once TRBV6-5 TGTGCCAGCAGGCCCCAGGGGGCGGGCTATGGCTACACCTTC CASRPQGAGYGYTF
TRBD2 TRBJ2-5 NA TRBV6-6 TGTGCCAGCAGCGACGGTAGCGGGGGGGCGGGGGAGACCCAGTACTTC CASSDGSGGAGETQYF
NA TRBJ2-1 medium-sized TRBV6-1 TGTGCCAGCAGCCGTCTGGGTGATGAGCAGTTCTTC CASSRLGDEQFF